This is a list of T cell receptor beta chains from one sample in a study of blood T cell repertoires in COVID-19. The table came from immunoSEQ multiplex PCR; TCRdb's copy has only in-frame clones and leaves some out. Of approximately 97,000 clones listed, about 89% were seen once; the top ten hold roughly 21%. The sample consisted of peripheral blood. The source of these receptors is a human donor in a cohort sampled during active COVID-19. CDR3s include the opening cysteine and the closing phenylalanine or tryptophan. The order of the fields is V gene, D gene, clone size, J gene, CDR3 protein, CDR3 DNA. A D gene is named only where the DNA matches it firmly. Clone size is shown for a subset of rows, as once, few, many or a class of expanded clone.

V gene: TRBV5-1; D gene: .; clone size: .; J gene: TRBJ2-5; CDR3 protein: CASSVQGAGEETQYF; CDR3 DNA: TGCGCCAGCAGCGTACAGGGTGCGGGAGAAGAGACCCAGTACTTC
V gene: TRBV18; D gene: .; clone size: .; J gene: TRBJ2-1; CDR3 protein: CASSLGTSRQEQFF; CDR3 DNA: TGTGCCAGCTCACTAGGGACTTCCCGGCAAGAGCAGTTCTTC
V gene: TRBV28; D gene: .; clone size: .; J gene: TRBJ2-5; CDR3 protein: CASSELVETQYF; CDR3 DNA: TGTGCCAGCAGCGAGCTCGTGGAGACCCAGTACTTC
V gene: TRBV5-1; D gene: TRBD1; clone size: .; J gene: TRBJ2-7; CDR3 protein: CASSLGRGPSDTRSYEQYF; CDR3 DNA: TGCGCCAGCAGCTTGGGCAGGGGGCCTAGCGACACGCGCTCCTACGAGCAGTACTTC
V gene: TRBV5-4; D gene: .; clone size: .; J gene: TRBJ2-5; CDR3 protein: CASSLDGTPETQYF; CDR3 DNA: TGTGCCAGCAGCCTAGATGGAACACCAGAGACCCAGTACTTC
V gene: TRBV3-1/TRBV3-2; D gene: TRBD2; clone size: .; J gene: TRBJ2-3; CDR3 protein: CASSQDPAGAPDTQYF; CDR3 DNA: TGTGCCAGCAGCCAAGATCCAGCGGGAGCTCCAGATACGCAGTATTTT
V gene: TRBV7-7; D gene: .; clone size: .; J gene: TRBJ2-5; CDR3 protein: CASSAGTRSQETQYF; CDR3 DNA: TGTGCCAGCAGCGCCGGGACAAGGAGCCAAGAGACCCAGTACTTC
V gene: TRBV29-1; D gene: TRBD2; clone size: .; J gene: TRBJ2-1; CDR3 protein: CSVAGLAGGLNEQFF; CDR3 DNA: TGCAGCGTTGCCGGACTAGCGGGAGGGCTGAATGAGCAGTTCTTC
V gene: TRBV19; D gene: .; clone size: .; J gene: TRBJ1-4; CDR3 protein: CASRDFSDHEKLFF; CDR3 DNA: TGTGCCAGCCGGGACTTTTCGGACCATGAAAAACTGTTTTTT
V gene: TRBV5-1; D gene: TRBD2; clone size: .; J gene: TRBJ2-5; CDR3 protein: CASSFLSGSQETQYF; CDR3 DNA: TGCGCCAGCAGCTTCCTTAGCGGGAGCCAAGAGACCCAGTACTTC
V gene: TRBV7-2; D gene: .; clone size: once; J gene: TRBJ2-1; CDR3 protein: CASSLGDGGAYYNEQFF; CDR3 DNA: TGTGCCAGCAGCTTGGGGGATGGGGGCGCGTATTACAATGAGCAGTTCTTC
V gene: TRBV28; D gene: TRBD1; clone size: .; J gene: TRBJ1-5; CDR3 protein: CASRMTGENQPQHF; CDR3 DNA: TGTGCCAGCAGGATGACAGGGGAAAATCAGCCCCAGCATTTT
V gene: TRBV7-3; D gene: .; clone size: once; J gene: TRBJ2-2; CDR3 protein: CASSPHGGRNTGELFF; CDR3 DNA: TGTGCCAGCAGCCCCCATGGAGGGAGGAACACCGGGGAGCTGTTTTTT
V gene: TRBV24-1; D gene: .; clone size: few; J gene: TRBJ1-1; CDR3 protein: CATSGRGNTEAFF; CDR3 DNA: TGTGCCACCAGTGGACGGGGGAACACTGAAGCTTTCTTT
V gene: TRBV4-2; D gene: .; clone size: .; J gene: TRBJ1-1; CDR3 protein: CASSADPRDTEAFF; CDR3 DNA: TGTGCCAGCAGCGCAGACCCCAGGGACACTGAAGCTTTCTTT
V gene: TRBV6-4; D gene: .; clone size: .; J gene: TRBJ2-2; CDR3 protein: CASSAEGHSNTGELFF; CDR3 DNA: TGTGCCAGCAGTGCGGAAGGACACTCGAACACCGGGGAGCTGTTTTTT
V gene: TRBV6-5; D gene: .; clone size: .; J gene: TRBJ1-5; CDR3 protein: CATRPGGLSGQPQHF; CDR3 DNA: TGTGCCACCAGACCGGGGGGGCTGAGCGGGCAGCCCCAGCATTTT
V gene: TRBV9; D gene: TRBD1; clone size: .; J gene: TRBJ1-1; CDR3 protein: CASSVGPGTGSAWEEAFF; CDR3 DNA: TGTGCCAGCAGCGTAGGTCCTGGGACAGGTTCCGCCTGGGAGGAAGCTTTCTTT
V gene: TRBV27; D gene: .; clone size: few; J gene: TRBJ2-7; CDR3 protein: CASSGRQGRHEQYF; CDR3 DNA: TGTGCCAGCAGCGGTCGGCAGGGGAGACACGAGCAGTACTTC
V gene: TRBV11-3; D gene: .; clone size: .; J gene: TRBJ1-4; CDR3 protein: CASSLGGGINEKLFF; CDR3 DNA: TGTGCCAGCAGCTTAGGGGGAGGGATTAATGAAAAACTGTTTTTT
V gene: TRBV24-1; D gene: TRBD1; clone size: few; J gene: TRBJ1-1; CDR3 protein: CATSESRTGGTEAFF; CDR3 DNA: TGTGCCACCAGTGAGTCCAGGACAGGGGGGACTGAAGCTTTCTTT
V gene: TRBV29-1; D gene: .; clone size: .; J gene: TRBJ2-3; CDR3 protein: CSVELVGPARMTDTQYF; CDR3 DNA: TGCAGCGTTGAACTGGTGGGGCCCGCCCGAATGACAGATACGCAGTATTTT
V gene: TRBV5-4; D gene: TRBD1; clone size: .; J gene: TRBJ1-2; CDR3 protein: CASSPGQGMSGYTF; CDR3 DNA: TGTGCCAGCAGCCCTGGACAGGGGATGAGTGGCTACACCTTC
V gene: TRBV9; D gene: TRBD2; clone size: .; J gene: TRBJ2-3; CDR3 protein: CASSVYSGGGLDTQYF; CDR3 DNA: TGTGCCAGCAGCGTTTATAGCGGGGGGGGTTTAGATACGCAGTATTTT
V gene: TRBV27; D gene: .; clone size: .; J gene: TRBJ1-5; CDR3 protein: CASSLSGHQPQHF; CDR3 DNA: TGTGCCAGCAGTCTAAGTGGGCATCAGCCCCAGCATTTT
V gene: TRBV9; D gene: TRBD1; clone size: .; J gene: TRBJ2-5; CDR3 protein: CASSDWDRGSETQYF; CDR3 DNA: TGTGCCAGCAGCGATTGGGACAGGGGATCGGAGACCCAGTACTTC
V gene: TRBV2; D gene: .; clone size: .; J gene: TRBJ1-5; CDR3 protein: CASTATVGQPQHF; CDR3 DNA: TGTGCCAGCACCGCGACAGTTGGGCAGCCCCAGCATTTT
V gene: TRBV4-2; D gene: .; clone size: .; J gene: TRBJ2-7; CDR3 protein: CASSYPGQSYEQYF; CDR3 DNA: TGTGCCAGCAGCTACCCGGGACAATCCTACGAGCAGTACTTC
V gene: TRBV6-5; D gene: .; clone size: once; J gene: TRBJ1-1; CDR3 protein: CASSPTGQLNTEAFF; CDR3 DNA: TGTGCCAGCAGCCCCACCGGACAGTTGAACACTGAAGCTTTCTTT
V gene: TRBV28; D gene: .; clone size: once; J gene: TRBJ1-5; CDR3 protein: CASSLGAGVSRNQPQHF; CDR3 DNA: TGTGCCAGCAGTTTAGGGGCAGGCGTTTCTCGCAATCAGCCCCAGCATTTT
V gene: TRBV7-3; D gene: TRBD1; clone size: .; J gene: TRBJ2-6; CDR3 protein: CASSLPGGLGANVLTF; CDR3 DNA: TGTGCCAGCAGCTTACCAGGGGGCTTAGGGGCCAACGTCCTGACTTTC
V gene: TRBV24-1; D gene: TRBD2; clone size: .; J gene: TRBJ2-5; CDR3 protein: CATGLSGTSGTPSGETQYF; CDR3 DNA: TGTGCCACCGGCTTATCCGGGACTAGCGGGACTCCGAGCGGGGAGACCCAGTACTTC
V gene: TRBV11-1; D gene: TRBD1; clone size: .; J gene: TRBJ2-5; CDR3 protein: CASSLQGAAKTQYF; CDR3 DNA: TGTGCCAGCAGCTTACAGGGGGCTGCGAAGACCCAGTACTTC
V gene: TRBV9; D gene: .; clone size: .; J gene: TRBJ1-3; CDR3 protein: CASSTIGGHSGNTIYF; CDR3 DNA: TGTGCCAGCAGCACAATCGGGGGGCATTCTGGAAACACCATATATTTT
V gene: TRBV28; D gene: .; clone size: .; J gene: TRBJ1-1; CDR3 protein: CASSPRTWTEAFF; CDR3 DNA: TGTGCCAGCAGTCCCAGGACATGGACTGAAGCTTTCTTT
V gene: TRBV6-5; D gene: .; clone size: .; J gene: TRBJ1-5; CDR3 protein: CASSYSQGSNQPQHF; CDR3 DNA: TGTGCCAGCAGTTACTCGCAGGGGTCTAATCAGCCCCAGCATTTT
V gene: TRBV7-7; D gene: .; clone size: once; J gene: TRBJ2-1; CDR3 protein: CASSYVDSYNEQFF; CDR3 DNA: TGTGCCAGCAGCTACGTAGACAGTTACAATGAGCAGTTCTTC
V gene: TRBV25-1; D gene: TRBD2; clone size: .; J gene: TRBJ2-3; CDR3 protein: CASSVTSGSIDTQYF; CDR3 DNA: TGTGCCAGCAGTGTAACTAGCGGGAGCATAGATACGCAGTATTTT
V gene: TRBV6-2/TRBV6-3; D gene: .; clone size: .; J gene: TRBJ1-2; CDR3 protein: CASSRGGGQGNYGYTF; CDR3 DNA: TGTGCCAGCAGTCGCGGGGGGGGCCAGGGTAACTATGGCTACACCTTC
V gene: TRBV2; D gene: .; clone size: .; J gene: TRBJ1-4; CDR3 protein: CASAPLGGVNEKLFF; CDR3 DNA: TGTGCCAGCGCCCCGCTGGGGGGAGTTAATGAAAAACTGTTTTTT